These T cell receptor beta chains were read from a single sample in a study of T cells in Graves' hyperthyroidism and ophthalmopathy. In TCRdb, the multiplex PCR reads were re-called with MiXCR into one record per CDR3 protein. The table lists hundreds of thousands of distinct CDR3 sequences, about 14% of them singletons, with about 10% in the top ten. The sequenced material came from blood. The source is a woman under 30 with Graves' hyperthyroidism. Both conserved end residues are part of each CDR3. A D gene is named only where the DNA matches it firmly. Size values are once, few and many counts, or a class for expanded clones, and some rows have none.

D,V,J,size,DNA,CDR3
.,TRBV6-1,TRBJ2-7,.,TGTGCCAGCAGTGAGTTCACTGCCTACGAGCAGTACTTC,CASSEFTAYEQYF
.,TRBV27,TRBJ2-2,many,TGTGCCAGCAGTTCCAGGGGCGGCACCGGGGAGCTGTTTTTT,CASSSRGGTGELFF
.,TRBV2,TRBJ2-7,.,TGTGCCAGCCATGGGACCTCCTACAATGAGCAGTACTTC,CASHGTSYNEQYF
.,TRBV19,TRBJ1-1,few,TGTGCCAGTAGGAACCAAGAATTTATTGAAGCTTTCTTT,CASRNQEFIEAFF
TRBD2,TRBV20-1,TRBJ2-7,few,TGCAGTGCTTTAGCGGGAGTTACCTACGAGCAGTACTTC,CSALAGVTYEQYF
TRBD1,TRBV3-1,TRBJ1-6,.,TGTGCCAGCAACCCCTACAGGGGAAATTCACCCCTCCACTTT,CASNPYRGNSPLHF
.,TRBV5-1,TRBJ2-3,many,TGCGCCAGCAGCTTGGGGGCTAGCTCCGCAGATACGCAGTATTTT,CASSLGASSADTQYF
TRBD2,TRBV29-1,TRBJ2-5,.,TGCAGTGGGCTGCTAGCGGGAGAGGTTCTTCAAGAGACCCAGTACTTC,CSGLLAGEVLQETQYF
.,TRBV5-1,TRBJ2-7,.,TGCGCCAGCAGCTTTCACCAGGGGACTAAGTATGAGCAGTACTTC,CASSFHQGTKYEQYF
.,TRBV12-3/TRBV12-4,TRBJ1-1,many,TGTGCCAGCAGTTACAGGGCAGTGACTGAAGCTTTCTTT,CASSYRAVTEAFF
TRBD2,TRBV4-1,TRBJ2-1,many,TGCGCCAGCAGCCAAGGAGGGTGGACTAGCGGATCCTACAATGAGCAGTTCTTC,CASSQGGWTSGSYNEQFF
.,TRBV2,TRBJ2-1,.,TGTGCCAGCAGTGAAAATGTAAAGAGGGGGTTCTTC,CASSENVKRGFF
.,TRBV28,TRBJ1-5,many,TGTGCCAGCAGTTTAACGGGTTGGGGGGCCCTTAGCAATCAGCCCCAGCATTTT,CASSLTGWGALSNQPQHF
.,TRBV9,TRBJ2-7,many,TGTGCCAGCAGCGTACTCTCGCAGGCAGGCGAGCAGTACTTC,CASSVLSQAGEQYF
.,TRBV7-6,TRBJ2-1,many,TGTGCCAGCAGCTTAGCTATTGAGCGGGTGGGATACAATGAGCAGTTCTTC,CASSLAIERVGYNEQFF
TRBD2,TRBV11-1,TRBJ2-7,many,TGTGCCAGCAGCTCGGGACTAGCGACACCCTACGAGCAGTACTTC,CASSSGLATPYEQYF
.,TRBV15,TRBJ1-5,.,TGTGCCACCAGCAGAACGCCGGCTAGCAATCAGCCCCAGCATTTT,CATSRTPASNQPQHF
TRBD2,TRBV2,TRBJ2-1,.,TGTGCCAGCAGTAATTCGGCGGGAGGGACCTACAATGAGCAGTTCTTC,CASSNSAGGTYNEQFF
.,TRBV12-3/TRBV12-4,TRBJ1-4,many,TGTGCCAGCAGTCTCCTCCCCGGGGGTGAAAAACTGTTTTTT,CASSLLPGGEKLFF
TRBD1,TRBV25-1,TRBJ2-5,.,TGTGCCAGCAGCGAAACCGGGACAGGGGGCCAAGAGACCCAGTACTTC,CASSETGTGGQETQYF
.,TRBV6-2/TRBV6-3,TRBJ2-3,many,TGTGCCAGCAGTTATGATGCCTTCACAGATACGCAGTATTTT,CASSYDAFTDTQYF
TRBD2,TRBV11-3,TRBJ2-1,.,TGTGCCAGCAGCTCACCCGACCGTCCAGCGGGAAGATATAATGAGCAGTTCTTC,CASSSPDRPAGRYNEQFF
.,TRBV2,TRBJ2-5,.,TGTGCCAGCAGCAACCTGGGTGGGGGAGATGAGACCCAGTACTTC,CASSNLGGGDETQYF
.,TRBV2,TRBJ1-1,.,TGTGCCAGCTCTGTTATGAACACTGAAGCTCTCTTT,CASSVMNTEALF
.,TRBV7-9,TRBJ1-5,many,TGTGCCAGCAGCTTAGCTGGTTGGGAGCCCCAGCATTTT,CASSLAGWEPQHF
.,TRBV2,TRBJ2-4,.,TGTGCCAGCAGTGGGGGACGTCTGCTAGCCAAAAACATTCAGTACTTC,CASSGGRLLAKNIQYF
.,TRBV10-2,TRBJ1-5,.,TGCGCCAGCGTATCGGGGGCTCATCAGCCCCAGCATTTT,CASVSGAHQPQHF
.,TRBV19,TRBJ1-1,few,TGTGCCAGTAAGCGTCAGGGGAAGAATGCTTTCTTT,CASKRQGKNAFF
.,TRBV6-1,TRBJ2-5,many,TGTGCCAGCAGTGAAGGTTTGGGGACCCAAGAGACCCAGTACTTC,CASSEGLGTQETQYF
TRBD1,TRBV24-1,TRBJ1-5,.,TGTGCCACCTCCAAGGACAGGGAGGGTCAGCCCCAGCATTTT,CATSKDREGQPQHF
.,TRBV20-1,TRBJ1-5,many,TGCAGTGCTAGAGATACCAGGAAAGGAAGCAATCAGCCCCAGCATTTT,CSARDTRKGSNQPQHF
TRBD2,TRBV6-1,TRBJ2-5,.,TGTGCCAGCAGAAGGACTAGCGGGTACCAAGAGACCCAGTACTTC,CASRRTSGYQETQYF
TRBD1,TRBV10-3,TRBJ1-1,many,TGTGCCATCATGGGGACAGAGAACACTGAAGCTTTCTTT,CAIMGTENTEAFF
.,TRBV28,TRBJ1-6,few,TGTGCCAGCAGTGGGATAAGACAGGCCAATTCACCCCTCCACTTT,CASSGIRQANSPLHF
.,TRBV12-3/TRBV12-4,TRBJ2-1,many,TGTGCCAGCAGGCGCCCTGGGGGGACGAATGAGCAGTTCTTC,CASRRPGGTNEQFF
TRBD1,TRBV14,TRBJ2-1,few,TGTGCCAGCAGCAGGACAGGTTCCGTTGGGGAGCAGTTCTTC,CASSRTGSVGEQFF
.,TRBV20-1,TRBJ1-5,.,TGCAGTGCTAGAGATTCTCCGTCTCAGCCCCAGCATTTT,CSARDSPSQPQHF
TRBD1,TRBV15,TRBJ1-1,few,TGTGCCACCAGCAGAGTTTTTTCGACAGGGGGTTTCTTT,CATSRVFSTGGFF
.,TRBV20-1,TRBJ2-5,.,TGCAGTGTTGAGAGATCCCCAGAGACCCAGTACTTC,CSVERSPETQYF
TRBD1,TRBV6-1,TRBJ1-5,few,TGTGCCAGCAGTGATTTATCTCAGGGGGCCAGCAATCAGCCCCAGCATTTT,CASSDLSQGASNQPQHF
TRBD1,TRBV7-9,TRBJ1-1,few,TGTGCCAGCAGCTTCCGGACAGGACGAACTGAAGCTTTCTTT,CASSFRTGRTEAFF
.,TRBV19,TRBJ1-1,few,TGTGCCAGTAGTATACACTGGGGCACTGAAGCTTTCTTT,CASSIHWGTEAFF
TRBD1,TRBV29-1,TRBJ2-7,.,TGCAGCGCGTCCGGGACAGGGTCGGGGGAGCAGTACTTC,CSASGTGSGEQYF
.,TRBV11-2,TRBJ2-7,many,TGTGCCAGCAGCTTAATAAGGGCCGGGGAGCAGTACTTC,CASSLIRAGEQYF
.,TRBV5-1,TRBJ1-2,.,TGCGCCAGCAGCCCCACCGGGCATTATGACTATGGCTACACCTTC,CASSPTGHYDYGYTF
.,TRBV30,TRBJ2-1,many,TGTGCCTGGAGGGAACTAACCCGGTTTAATGAGCAGTTCTTC,CAWRELTRFNEQFF
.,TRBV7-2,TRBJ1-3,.,TGTGCCAGCAGCCCTACACGAACTGGAAACACCATATATTTT,CASSPTRTGNTIYF
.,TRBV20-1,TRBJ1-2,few,TGCAGTGCTAGGTCGCGGGAAACAGGAACGGGCTATGGCTACACCTTC,CSARSRETGTGYGYTF
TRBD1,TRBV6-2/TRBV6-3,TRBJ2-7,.,TGTGCCAGCAGTTACTCGATAGGAACAGGGGTGTTCTACGAGCAGTACTTC,CASSYSIGTGVFYEQYF
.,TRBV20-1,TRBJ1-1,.,TGCAGTGCTAGAGGATCGGGGATCACTGAAGCTTTCTTT,CSARGSGITEAFF
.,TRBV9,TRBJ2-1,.,TGTGCCAGCAGCGTAGATAGTTTAGGGAGCCCCAATGAGCAGTTCTTC,CASSVDSLGSPNEQFF
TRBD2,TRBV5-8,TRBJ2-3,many,TGTGCCAGCAGCTTCGGGGGGACTAGCACAGATACGCAGTATTTT,CASSFGGTSTDTQYF
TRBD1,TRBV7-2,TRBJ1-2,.,TGTGCCAGCAGCTCGATCCGGGACAGGGGTGTAAGAGGCTACACCTTC,CASSSIRDRGVRGYTF